These T cell receptor beta chains were read from a single sample in a study of blood T cell repertoires in COVID-19. This table comes from immunoSEQ multiplex PCR, and its TCRdb copy is limited to in-frame clones, with some not included. The table records 230,000 or so clones, about four fifths of them present only once. The sample taken for sequencing was peripheral blood. All receptors come from an elderly woman with COVID-19, enrolled during active disease. Each CDR3 is given with its conserved first and last residue. A D gene is named only where the DNA matches it firmly. Expanded clones get a size class; other rows say once, few or many, or leave the size out.

clone_size,v_call,d_call,j_call,cdr3_nt,cdr3_aa
NA,TRBV5-3,NA,TRBJ1-5,TGTGCCAGAAGCTTGGTGCGACAGACCCCCTCAAAGCCCCAGCATTTT,CARSLVRQTPSKPQHF
once,TRBV6-5,NA,TRBJ1-5,TGTGCCAGCAGCAGGGATCGCAATCAGCCCCAGCATTTT,CASSRDRNQPQHF
NA,TRBV3-1/TRBV3-2,NA,TRBJ1-1,TGTGCCAGCAGCTATCATCTGGGGGGCACTGAAGCTTTCTTT,CASSYHLGGTEAFF
NA,TRBV5-1,NA,TRBJ2-1,TGCGCCAGCAGCTTGGATCTCCACAATGAGCAGTTCTTC,CASSLDLHNEQFF
NA,TRBV6-5,NA,TRBJ1-2,TGTGCCAGCCGACAGGACGCTAACTATGGCTACACCTTC,CASRQDANYGYTF
few,TRBV5-1,NA,TRBJ1-1,TGCGCCAGCAGCTTGGCTGGGGAGGGCACCACTGAAGCTTTCTTT,CASSLAGEGTTEAFF
NA,TRBV6-5,NA,TRBJ1-2,TGTGCCAGCATCCAGGTCGAGGGATCGGGGGGCTACACCTTC,CASIQVEGSGGYTF
NA,TRBV5-1,TRBD2,TRBJ2-2,TGCGCCAGCAGCTTGGCCCCTAGCGGGTCCGGCGGGGAGCTGTTTTTT,CASSLAPSGSGGELFF
NA,TRBV6-5,NA,TRBJ1-5,TGTGCCAGCAGTTACTCAGCGGTTCAGCCCCAGCATTTT,CASSYSAVQPQHF
NA,TRBV7-2,NA,TRBJ1-1,TGTGCCAGCAGCTTAGTCTCTCAGGGTATATCTGAAGCTTTCTTT,CASSLVSQGISEAFF
few,TRBV20-1,TRBD1,TRBJ1-4,TGCAGTGCTCGTGTTCTAGGGACAGGGGATGAGATAACTAATGAAAAACTGTTTTTT,CSARVLGTGDEITNEKLFF
NA,TRBV9,TRBD1,TRBJ1-6,TGTGCCAGCAGCGCCCCTCAGGGGGCAGTTTCACCCCTCCACTTT,CASSAPQGAVSPLHF
NA,TRBV12-3/TRBV12-4,NA,TRBJ2-7,TGTGCCAGCAGTCTGTATGACGAGCAGTACTTC,CASSLYDEQYF
NA,TRBV18,NA,TRBJ2-5,TGTGCCAGCTCACCACGGGCCGCGGAGACCCAGTACTTC,CASSPRAAETQYF
NA,TRBV4-1,NA,TRBJ1-6,TGCGCCAGCAGCCAAGGGGCGGGTAGCTCCTATAATTCACCCCTCCACTTT,CASSQGAGSSYNSPLHF
NA,TRBV20-1,TRBD1,TRBJ1-6,TGCAGTGCTAGTTCTCCCCAAAAAGGACAGGGGAATTCACCCCTCCACTTT,CSASSPQKGQGNSPLHF
NA,TRBV18,NA,TRBJ1-1,TGTGCCAGCTCACCAAGGGGTTCCGCCGGGAGCGCTGAAGCTTTCTTT,CASSPRGSAGSAEAFF
NA,TRBV30,NA,TRBJ1-6,TGTGCCTGGAGCGACCGATGGAGTTCACCCCTCCACTTT,CAWSDRWSSPLHF
NA,TRBV30,NA,TRBJ1-5,TGTGCCTGGAGTGTAGCAGGGGATCAGCCCCAGCATTTT,CAWSVAGDQPQHF
NA,TRBV15,TRBD2,TRBJ2-7,TGTGCCACCAGCAGAGATCGGGCTAGCGGGATCTACGAGCAGTACTTC,CATSRDRASGIYEQYF
few,TRBV3-1/TRBV3-2,NA,TRBJ1-3,TGTGCCAGCAGCCGAGGGCCCTCTGGAAACACCATATATTTT,CASSRGPSGNTIYF
few,TRBV18,NA,TRBJ1-2,TGTGCCAGCTCACCCCCCTTGCTCACAGACTATGGCTACACCTTC,CASSPPLLTDYGYTF
NA,TRBV19,TRBD2,TRBJ2-3,TGTGCCAGTAGTATAGGGACTAGCAAGGATACGCAGTATTTT,CASSIGTSKDTQYF
NA,TRBV6-1,TRBD1,TRBJ1-2,TGTGCCAGCAGTGGGACAGGGCGGGGCTACACCTTC,CASSGTGRGYTF
NA,TRBV5-1,TRBD2,TRBJ2-1,TGCGCCAGCAGCTTGGTTAGCGGGGGGGCCGGAGAGCAGTTCTTC,CASSLVSGGAGEQFF
NA,TRBV5-1,NA,TRBJ2-7,TGCGCCAGCAGCTTCTACAGAGACTACGAGCAGTACTTC,CASSFYRDYEQYF
NA,TRBV12-3/TRBV12-4,NA,TRBJ1-4,TGTGCCAGCAGTTTCCAGGGGGAAAAACTGTTTTTT,CASSFQGEKLFF
NA,TRBV5-6,NA,TRBJ2-7,TGTGCCAGCAGCTTGTACTTCTACGAGCAGTACTTC,CASSLYFYEQYF
once,TRBV20-1,TRBD1,TRBJ2-5,TGCAGTGCTACTGACCCCCCAGGGGGAGAGACCCAGTACTTC,CSATDPPGGETQYF
once,TRBV30,TRBD1,TRBJ1-1,TGTGCCTGGTCCTCTTCAGGGGGCGGCACTGAAGCTTTCTTT,CAWSSSGGGTEAFF
few,TRBV7-9,NA,TRBJ2-5,TGTGCCACCCCCCTCGGGGGGACCCAGTACTTC,CATPLGGTQYF
NA,TRBV25-1,TRBD1,TRBJ1-2,TGTGCCAGCGGTTCGACAGGGATTGGAGGCTACACCTTC,CASGSTGIGGYTF
NA,TRBV7-3,NA,TRBJ1-1,TGTGCCAGCAGCTCGCCAGCGGGGACGGGGAGGAAAACTGAAGCTTTCTTT,CASSSPAGTGRKTEAFF
NA,TRBV12-3/TRBV12-4,NA,TRBJ2-5,TGTGCCAGCAGTTTTAGAGGGGAGACCCAGTACTTC,CASSFRGETQYF
NA,TRBV5-6,TRBD1,TRBJ2-5,TGTGCCAGCGCTACAACAGGGGGAAGCGAAGAGACCCAGTACTTC,CASATTGGSEETQYF
NA,TRBV27,NA,TRBJ2-2,TGTGCCAGCAGTCGATCTTCGGGGGCCGGGGAGCTGTTTTTT,CASSRSSGAGELFF
NA,TRBV5-1,NA,TRBJ2-7,TGCGCCAGCAGCTTGACAGGATCCCACGAGCAGTACTTC,CASSLTGSHEQYF
few,TRBV5-1,NA,TRBJ1-5,TGCGCCAGCAGCTTGGGTCAGAGCAATCAGCCCCAGCATTTT,CASSLGQSNQPQHF
NA,TRBV19,TRBD1,TRBJ1-3,TGTGCCAGTAGATTTCAGGGGGCTTTTGGAAACACCATATATTTT,CASRFQGAFGNTIYF
NA,TRBV12-1,NA,TRBJ2-2,TGTGCCAGCAGCTTTCGCCGGGAAGCGGGGGACGGGGAGCTGTTTTTT,CASSFRREAGDGELFF
few,TRBV30,TRBD2,TRBJ2-7,TGTGCCTGGAGTGGGGGGAGGGCGCGCGAGCAGTACTTC,CAWSGGRAREQYF
few,TRBV3-1/TRBV3-2,NA,TRBJ1-1,TGTGCCAGCAGCCCACGACAAACGAACACTGAAGCTTTCTTT,CASSPRQTNTEAFF
NA,TRBV18,TRBD1,TRBJ2-1,TGTGCCAGCTCACCGACAGGGTACAATGAGCAGTTCTTC,CASSPTGYNEQFF
NA,TRBV6-2/TRBV6-3,NA,TRBJ2-5,TGTGCCAGCAGCCCTACTAGTAAAGGACGCGGCCAAGAGACCCAGTACTTC,CASSPTSKGRGQETQYF
NA,TRBV7-2,TRBD2,TRBJ2-7,TGTGCCAGCAGCCCGTTGACTAGCGGGAGCGTCGAGCAGTACTTC,CASSPLTSGSVEQYF